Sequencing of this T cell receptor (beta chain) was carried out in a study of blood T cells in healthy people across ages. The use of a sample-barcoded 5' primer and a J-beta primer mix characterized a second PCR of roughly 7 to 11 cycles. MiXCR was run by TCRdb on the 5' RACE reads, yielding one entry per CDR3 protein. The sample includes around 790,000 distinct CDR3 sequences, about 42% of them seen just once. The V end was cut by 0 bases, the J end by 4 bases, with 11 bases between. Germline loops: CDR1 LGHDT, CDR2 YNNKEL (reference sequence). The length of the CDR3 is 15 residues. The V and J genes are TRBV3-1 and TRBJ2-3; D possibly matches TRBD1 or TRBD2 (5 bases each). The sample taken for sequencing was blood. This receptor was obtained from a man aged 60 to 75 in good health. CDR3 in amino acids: CASSQDGGPADTQYF. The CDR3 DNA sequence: TGTGCCAGCAGCCAAGATGGGGGACCCGCAGATACGCAGTATTTT.